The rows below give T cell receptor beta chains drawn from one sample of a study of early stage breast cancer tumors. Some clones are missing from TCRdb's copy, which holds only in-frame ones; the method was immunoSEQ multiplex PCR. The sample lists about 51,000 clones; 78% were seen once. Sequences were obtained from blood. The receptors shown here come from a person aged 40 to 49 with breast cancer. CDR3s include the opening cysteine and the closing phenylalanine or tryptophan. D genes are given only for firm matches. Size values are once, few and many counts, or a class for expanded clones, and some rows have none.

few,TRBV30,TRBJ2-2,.,TGTGCCTGGAAATTCGGGACCGGGGAGCTGTTTTTT,CAWKFGTGELFF
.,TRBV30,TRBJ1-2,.,TGTGCCTGGAGTGTAGCGAGCGGCTACACCTTC,CAWSVASGYTF
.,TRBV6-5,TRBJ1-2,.,TGTGCCAGCAGTCCTACGACCGTATACTATGGCTACACCTTC,CASSPTTVYYGYTF
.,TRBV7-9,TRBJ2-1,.,TGTGCCAGCAGCTTAGGTCTAGGATACAATGAGCAGTTCTTC,CASSLGLGYNEQFF
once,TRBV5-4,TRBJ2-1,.,TGTGCCAGCAGCGAACCAGGGACGGTGGGCAATGAGCAGTTCTTC,CASSEPGTVGNEQFF
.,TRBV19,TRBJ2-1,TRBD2,TGTGCCAGTAGTCCCCGGGGCGGGAGCGGAAATGAGCAGTTCTTC,CASSPRGGSGNEQFF
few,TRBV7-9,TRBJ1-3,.,TGTGCCAGCAGCTCTTACGTTGGAAACACCATATATTTT,CASSSYVGNTIYF
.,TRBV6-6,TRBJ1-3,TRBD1,TGTGCCAGCAGACCGGGACAGGGGGTCGCTGGAAACACCATATATTTT,CASRPGQGVAGNTIYF
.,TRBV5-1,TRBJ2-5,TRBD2,TGCGCCAGCAGCTTCACGACTAGCGGGAGTGCGACCCAGTACTTC,CASSFTTSGSATQYF
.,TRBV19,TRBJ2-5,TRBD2,TGTGCCAGTAGGACTAGCGGGAGGCCGGCGCCCCAGTACTTC,CASRTSGRPAPQYF
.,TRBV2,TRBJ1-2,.,TGTGCCAGTATAGGAGGCAGTTTCGGATATGGCTACACCTTC,CASIGGSFGYGYTF
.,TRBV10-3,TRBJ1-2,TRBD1,TGTGCCATCAGTGAGAGTCAGGGGGCTGGCTACACCTTC,CAISESQGAGYTF
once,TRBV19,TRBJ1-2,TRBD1,TGTGCCAGTAGGAAGAACAGGGGGCAAGAGTATGGCTACACCTTC,CASRKNRGQEYGYTF
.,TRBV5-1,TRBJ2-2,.,TGCGCCAGCAGCTTGAAAAGGGACACCGGGGAGCTGTTTTTT,CASSLKRDTGELFF
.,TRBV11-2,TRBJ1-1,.,TGTGCCAGCAGCTTGCCGGGGGGGAGCACTGAAGCTTTCTTT,CASSLPGGSTEAFF
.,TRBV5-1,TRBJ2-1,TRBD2,TGCGCCAGCAGCTTGGATGTTGGACTAGCGCTAAGTAATGAGCAGTTCTTC,CASSLDVGLALSNEQFF
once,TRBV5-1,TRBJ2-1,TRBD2,TGCGCCAGCAGCTTGGATCCAGGGGGGTCCGGGACTAGCTCCCACAATGAGCAGTTCTTC,CASSLDPGGSGTSSHNEQFF
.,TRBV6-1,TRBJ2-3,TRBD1,TGTGCCAGCAGTGGGGGACAGGGGCTCTCAGATACGCAGTATTTT,CASSGGQGLSDTQYF
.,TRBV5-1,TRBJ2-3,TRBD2,TGCGCCAGCAGCTTGGGGCTAGCGGGCACAGATACGCAGTATTTT,CASSLGLAGTDTQYF
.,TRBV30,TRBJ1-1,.,TGTGCCTGTTTCCACACTGAAGCTTTCTTT,CACFHTEAFF
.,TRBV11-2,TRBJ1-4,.,TGTGCCAGCAGCTTCTCAATTAGGTTAGGTGAAAAACTGTTTTTT,CASSFSIRLGEKLFF
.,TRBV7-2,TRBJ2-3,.,TGTGCCAGCAGCTTAGGGACAGATACGCAGTATTTT,CASSLGTDTQYF
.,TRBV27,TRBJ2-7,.,TGTGCCAGCAGTTTTCGCGGTCTTTTCGGGACTTTCGAGCAGTACTTC,CASSFRGLFGTFEQYF
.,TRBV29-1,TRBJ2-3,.,TGCAGCGTTGAAGATCGGCCTAGAGATACGCAGTATTTT,CSVEDRPRDTQYF
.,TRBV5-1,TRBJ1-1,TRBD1,TGCGCCAGCAGCCCATCGACAGGGAGGACTGAAGCTTTCTTT,CASSPSTGRTEAFF
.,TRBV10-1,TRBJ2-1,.,TGCGCCAGCAGTGAGTCGGGGCTAGGCGGGTTTGAGCAGTTCTTC,CASSESGLGGFEQFF